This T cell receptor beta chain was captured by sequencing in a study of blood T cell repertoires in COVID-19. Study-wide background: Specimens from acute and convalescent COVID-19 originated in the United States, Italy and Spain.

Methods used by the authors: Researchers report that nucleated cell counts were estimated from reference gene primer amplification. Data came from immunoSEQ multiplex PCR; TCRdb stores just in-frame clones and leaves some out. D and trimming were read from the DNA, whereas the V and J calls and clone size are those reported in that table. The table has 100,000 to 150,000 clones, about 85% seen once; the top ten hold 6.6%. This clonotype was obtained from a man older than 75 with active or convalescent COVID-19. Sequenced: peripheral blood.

The CDR3 DNA is TGTGCCTCCCGCAGGGGGTTCAATGAGCAGTTCTTC. Its protein product is CASRRGFNEQFF. The genes are TRBV6-5 and TRBJ2-1, with TRBD1 identical over 7 bases. The CDR3 runs 12 residues. Trimming took 11 bases from V and 6 from J; bases not matched to a gene: 7. Germline V gives CDR1 MNHEY, CDR2 SVGAGI.